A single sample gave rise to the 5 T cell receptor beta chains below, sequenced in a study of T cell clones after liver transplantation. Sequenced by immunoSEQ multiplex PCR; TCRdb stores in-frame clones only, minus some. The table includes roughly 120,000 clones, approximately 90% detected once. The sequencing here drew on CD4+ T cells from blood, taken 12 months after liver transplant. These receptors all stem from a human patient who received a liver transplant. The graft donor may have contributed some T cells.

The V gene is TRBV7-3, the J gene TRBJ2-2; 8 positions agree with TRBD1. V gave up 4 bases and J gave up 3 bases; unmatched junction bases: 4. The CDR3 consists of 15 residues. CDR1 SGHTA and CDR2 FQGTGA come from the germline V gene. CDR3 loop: CASSYRGDYTGELFF. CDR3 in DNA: TGTGCCAGCAGCTACAGGGGGGACTACACCGGGGAGCTGTTTTTT.

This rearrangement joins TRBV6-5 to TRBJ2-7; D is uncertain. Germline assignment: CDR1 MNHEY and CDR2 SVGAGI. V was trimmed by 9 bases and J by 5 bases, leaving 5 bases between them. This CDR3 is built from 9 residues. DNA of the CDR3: TGTGCCAGATCGGACGAGCAGTACTTC. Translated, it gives CARSDEQYF.

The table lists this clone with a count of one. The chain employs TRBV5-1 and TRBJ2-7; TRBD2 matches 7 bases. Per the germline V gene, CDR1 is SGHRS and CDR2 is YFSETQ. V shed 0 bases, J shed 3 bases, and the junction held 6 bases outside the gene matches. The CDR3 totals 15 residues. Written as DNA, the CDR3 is TGCGCCAGCAGCTTGGCCGACGGGAGGAGCTACGAGCAGTACTTC. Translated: CASSLADGRSYEQYF.

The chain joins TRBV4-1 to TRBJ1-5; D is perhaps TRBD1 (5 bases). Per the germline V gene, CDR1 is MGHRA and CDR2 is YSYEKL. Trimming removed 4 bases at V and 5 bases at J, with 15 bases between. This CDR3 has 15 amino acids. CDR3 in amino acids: CASSPPERGYQPQHF. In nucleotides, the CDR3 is TGCGCCAGCAGCCCCCCGGAGCGGGGGTATCAGCCCCAGCATTTT.

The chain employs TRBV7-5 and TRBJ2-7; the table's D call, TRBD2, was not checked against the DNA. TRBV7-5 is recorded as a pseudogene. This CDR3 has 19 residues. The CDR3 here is CVRSLEGYLSGRASYEQYF. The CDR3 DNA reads TGTGTCAGAAGCTTAGAAGGCTATCTATCCGGGAGGGCCTCCTACGAGCAGTACTTC.